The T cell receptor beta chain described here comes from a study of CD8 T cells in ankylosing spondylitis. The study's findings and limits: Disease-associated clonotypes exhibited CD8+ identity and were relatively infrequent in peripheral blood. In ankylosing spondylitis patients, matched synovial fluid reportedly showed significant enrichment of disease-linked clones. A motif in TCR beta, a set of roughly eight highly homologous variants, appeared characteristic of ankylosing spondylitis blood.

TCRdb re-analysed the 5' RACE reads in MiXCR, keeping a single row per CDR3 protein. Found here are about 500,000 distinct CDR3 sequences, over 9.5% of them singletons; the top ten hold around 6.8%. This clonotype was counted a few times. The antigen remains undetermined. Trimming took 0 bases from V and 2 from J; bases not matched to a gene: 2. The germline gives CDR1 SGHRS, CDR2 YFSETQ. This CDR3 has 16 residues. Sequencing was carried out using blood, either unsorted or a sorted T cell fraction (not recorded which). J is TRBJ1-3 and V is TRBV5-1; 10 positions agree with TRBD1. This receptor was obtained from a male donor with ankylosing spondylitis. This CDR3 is CASSLGGQGAGNTIYF. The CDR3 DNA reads TGCGCCAGCAGCTTGGGAGGACAGGGGGCTGGAAACACCATATATTTT.